The T cell receptor (beta chain) described here comes from a study of radiotherapy plus CTLA-4 blockade in lung cancer. In the study overall: Of the patients, about 17% showed objective responses and roughly 30% attained disease control.

Concerning this clone: Its target is not known.

Study-wide results and caveats: Early blood T cell clone changes and increased post-radiation serum interferon-beta were reportedly the strongest response predictors. Clones derived from tumor TCRs expanded in blood after radiotherapy plus ipilimumab.

Ipilimumab-mediated CTLA-4 blockade plus focal radiation was given to patients having chemo-refractory metastatic non-small-cell lung cancer. Method: immunoSEQ multiplex PCR; TCRdb's copy keeps in-frame clones and lacks some. The data contain 85,000 to 130,000 clones, more than 75% of them seen just once; the ten biggest clones take up over 2%. The source was peripheral blood, collected from a patient treated with radiotherapy plus ipilimumab. This TCR derives from a human donor with non-small cell lung cancer that progressed on radiotherapy plus ipilimumab. Some clones in this sample may be carry-over from other donors' samples.

CDR3: CASSVAEGMNTEAFF. DNA of the CDR3: TGTGCCAGCAGCGTAGCTGAGGGGATGAACACTGAAGCTTTCTTT. V gene TRBV9 combines with J gene TRBJ1-1, with TRBD1 as a possible D gene (5 bases). V lost 0 bases and J lost 0, with 9 bases in between. The germline V gene has CDR1 SGDLS and CDR2 YYNGEE. The CDR3 is 15 residues long. Complete variable domain (other parts from reference TRBV9 and TRBJ1-1): DSGVTQTPKHLITATGQRVTLRCSPRSGDLSVYWYQQSLDQGLQFLIQYYNGEERAKGNILERFSAQQFPDLHSELNLSSLELGDSALYFCASSVAEGMNTEAFFGQGTRLTVV.